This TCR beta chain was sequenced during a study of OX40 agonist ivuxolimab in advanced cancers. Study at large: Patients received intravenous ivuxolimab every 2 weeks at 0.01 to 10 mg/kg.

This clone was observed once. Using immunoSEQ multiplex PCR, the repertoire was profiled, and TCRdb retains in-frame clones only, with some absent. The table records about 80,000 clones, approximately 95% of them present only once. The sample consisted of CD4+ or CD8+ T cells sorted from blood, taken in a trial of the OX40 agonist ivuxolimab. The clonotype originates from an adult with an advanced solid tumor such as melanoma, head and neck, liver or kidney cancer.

The CDR3 region is CANNLPRTGGGEQFF. The CDR3 nucleotides read TGTGCCAACAACCTGCCCCGGACAGGGGGCGGTGAGCAGTTCTTC. The chain is built from TRBV2 and TRBJ2-1, with TRBD1 identical over 11 bases. Germline-derived CDR1 and CDR2 are SNHLY and FYNNEI. Trimming took 10 bases from V and 9 from J; bases not matched to a gene: 14. CDR3 length: 15 amino acids.